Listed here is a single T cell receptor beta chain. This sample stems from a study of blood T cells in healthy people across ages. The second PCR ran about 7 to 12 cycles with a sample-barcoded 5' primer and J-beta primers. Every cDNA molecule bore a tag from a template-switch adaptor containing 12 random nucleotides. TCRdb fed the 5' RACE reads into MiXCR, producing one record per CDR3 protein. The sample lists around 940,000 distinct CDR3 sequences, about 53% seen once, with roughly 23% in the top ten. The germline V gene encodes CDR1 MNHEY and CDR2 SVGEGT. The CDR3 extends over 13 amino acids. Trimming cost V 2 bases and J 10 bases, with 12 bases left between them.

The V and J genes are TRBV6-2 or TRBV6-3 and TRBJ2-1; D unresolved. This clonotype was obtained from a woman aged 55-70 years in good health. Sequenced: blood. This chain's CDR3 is CASSYPRPSEQFF. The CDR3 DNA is TGTGCCAGCAGTTACCCCCGACCTTCGGAGCAGTTCTTC.